The entry below gives a single T cell receptor (beta chain) sequence along with its context. Its antigen remains unidentified. Negatively enriched CD4+ T cells were divided by CD45RA into naive and memory. The sample comes from a study of shared clonotypes between healthy human individuals. Study context: Researchers assigned three CD4 naive, three CD4 memory, two CD8 naive and one CD8 memory plate to each donor.

Overall study findings and caveats: It was the non-shared clonotypes that had lower generation probabilities than clonotypes shared by all four donors.

As processed by the authors: Junction-only immunoSEQ data arrived without quality scores, meaning filtering differed. Sequencing used immunoSEQ multiplex PCR; TCRdb keeps in-frame clones, though not all of them. The V and J calls and the clone size are those of that table, but D and trimming were determined from the DNA. The sample shows roughly 2,300,000 clones, roughly 90% of them seen only once. In germline, CDR1 is SQVTM, CDR2 ANQGSEA. V lost 2 bases to trimming and J lost 4 bases; unmatched junction nucleotides: 1. The CDR3 loop spans 12 amino acids. This chain joins TRBV29-1 and TRBJ2-5, with 7 bases that match TRBD1. This receptor was obtained from a young man in good health. Some clones in this sample may be carry-over from other donors' samples. Sequenced material: naive CD4+ T cells from PBMCs. Subset denoted: CD45RA+ positively selected. The CDR3 loop is CSVEYRGETQYF. DNA of the CDR3: TGCAGCGTTGAATACAGGGGAGAGACCCAGTACTTC.